These 4 T cell receptor beta chains were sequenced from one sample in a study of blood T cell repertoires in COVID-19. The data were produced by immunoSEQ multiplex PCR, yet TCRdb's version contains in-frame clones alone and is incomplete. Altogether roughly 250,000 clones are present, around 90% being singletons, with the ten largest covering approximately 1.9%. The sequencing sample was made of PBMCs or T cells enriched from blood (not recorded which). The origin of the receptors is a young woman who had recovered from COVID-19.

A single count supports this clone. This chain joins TRBV5-3 and TRBJ1-5; D perhaps matches TRBD1 (6 bases). TRBV5-3 counts as an open reading frame of uncertain function. The CDR3 runs to 16 residues. Trimming stripped 4 bases from V and 2 bases from J, with 16 bases between. The CDR3 reads CARSLMRQARNQPQHF. CDR3 in DNA: TGTGCCAGAAGCCTGATGAGACAGGCCCGCAATCAGCCCCAGCATTTT.

J is TRBJ1-2 and V is TRBV7-9, with 9 nucleotides matching TRBD1. The germline gives CDR1 SEHNR, CDR2 FQNEAQ (reference sequence). This CDR3 comprises 17 residues. J was trimmed by 1 base and V by 1 base; bases with no gene match: 7. CDR3 protein: CASSLVLPGQGNYGYTF. CDR3 in DNA: TGTGCCAGCAGCTTAGTTCTCCCGGGACAGGGTAACTATGGCTACACCTTC.

This clone has more than one count but fewer than ten. The chain links TRBV2 to TRBJ2-3; TRBD1 might be the D (5 bases). The CDR3 is made up of 15 amino acids. Germline loops: CDR1 SNHLY, CDR2 FYNNEI. Trimming pared 4 bases from V and 2 bases from J, leaving 13 bases between. The DNA of the CDR3 is TGTGCCAGCAGTGCAGGGTTGGGAACCACAGATACGCAGTATTTT. This codes for CASSAGLGTTDTQYF.

The CDR3 is CASSPRTGNTIYF. CDR3 DNA: TGTGCCAGCTCACCACGGACAGGAAACACCATATATTTT. The V and J genes are TRBV18 and TRBJ1-3; D is perhaps TRBD1 (5 bases). The CDR3 loop spans 13 amino acids. V gave up 1 base and J gave up 4 bases, with 5 bases separating them. Germline CDR1 reads KGHSH; CDR2 reads LQKENI.